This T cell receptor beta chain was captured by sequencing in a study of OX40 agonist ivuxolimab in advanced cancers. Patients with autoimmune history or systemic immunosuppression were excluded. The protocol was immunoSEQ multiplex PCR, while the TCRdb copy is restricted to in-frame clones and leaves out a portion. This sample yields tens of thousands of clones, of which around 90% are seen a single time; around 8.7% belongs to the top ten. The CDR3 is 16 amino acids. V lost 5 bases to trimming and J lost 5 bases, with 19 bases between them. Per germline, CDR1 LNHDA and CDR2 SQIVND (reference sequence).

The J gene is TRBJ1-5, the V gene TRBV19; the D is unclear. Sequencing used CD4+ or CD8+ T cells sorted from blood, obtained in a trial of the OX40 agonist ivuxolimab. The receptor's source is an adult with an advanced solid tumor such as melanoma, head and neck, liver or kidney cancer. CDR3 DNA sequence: TGTGCCAGTAGTCTAACCGCGGCGGGTAGTTATCAGCCCCAGCATTTT. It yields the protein CASSLTAAGSYQPQHF.